Included here is one T cell receptor beta chain sequence, with context. Its antigen remains unknown. Preparation of TCR beta libraries was done by quantitative 5'-RACE with molecular barcodes. Using its own MiXCR run on the 5' RACE reads, TCRdb lists one record per CDR3 protein. This table holds 200,000 to 300,000 distinct CDR3 sequences, approximately 12% found once. This sample was taken from a study of CD8 T cells in ankylosing spondylitis. Points from the study as a whole: Some of the motif variants had earlier been found in reactive arthritis patients' fluid and blood.

The sequence was obtained from a male donor with ankylosing spondylitis or in good health (not recorded which). Source material: blood, either unsorted or a sorted T cell fraction (not recorded which).

The CDR3 sequence: CATSREFGPSGANVLTF. As DNA, the CDR3 is TGTGCCACCAGCAGAGAATTTGGGCCTTCTGGGGCCAACGTCCTGACTTTC. The rearrangement joins TRBV15 to TRBJ2-6; no definite D call. The CDR3 is 17 residues long. Germline lookup yields CDR1 LNHNV and CDR2 YYDKDF (reference sequence). V lost 0 bases and J 1 base, leaving 10 bases between the germline ends.